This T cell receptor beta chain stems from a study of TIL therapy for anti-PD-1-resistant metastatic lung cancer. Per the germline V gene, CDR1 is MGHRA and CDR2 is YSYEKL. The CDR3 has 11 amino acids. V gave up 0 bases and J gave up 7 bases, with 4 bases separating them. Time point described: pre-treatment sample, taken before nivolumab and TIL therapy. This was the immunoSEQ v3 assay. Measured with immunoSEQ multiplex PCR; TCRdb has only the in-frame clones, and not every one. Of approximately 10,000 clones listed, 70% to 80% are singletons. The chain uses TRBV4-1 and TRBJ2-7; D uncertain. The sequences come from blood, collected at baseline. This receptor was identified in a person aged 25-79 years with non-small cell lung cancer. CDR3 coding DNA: TGCGCCAGCAGCCAAGACGGAGAGCAGTACTTC. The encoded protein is CASSQDGEQYF.